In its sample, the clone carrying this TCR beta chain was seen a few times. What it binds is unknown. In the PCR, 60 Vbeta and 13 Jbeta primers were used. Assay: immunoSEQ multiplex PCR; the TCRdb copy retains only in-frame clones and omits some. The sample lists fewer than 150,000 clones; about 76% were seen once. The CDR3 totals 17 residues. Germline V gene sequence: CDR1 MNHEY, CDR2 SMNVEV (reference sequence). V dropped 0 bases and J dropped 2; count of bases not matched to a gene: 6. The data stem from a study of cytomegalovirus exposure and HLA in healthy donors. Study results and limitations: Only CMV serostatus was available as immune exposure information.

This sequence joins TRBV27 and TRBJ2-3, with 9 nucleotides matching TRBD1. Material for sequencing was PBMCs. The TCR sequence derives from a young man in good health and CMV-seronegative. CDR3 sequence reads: CASSLSPGTGYTDTQYF. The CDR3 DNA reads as TGTGCCAGCAGTTTATCTCCCGGGACAGGGTACACAGATACGCAGTATTTT.